This T cell receptor beta chain stems from a study of blood T cells in healthy people across ages (dated by TCRdb to between 2015 and 2017). The study in broad terms: In model experiments, roughly one uniquely barcoded TCR beta cDNA molecule per two T cells was captured by template switching. Age-related changes in TCR beta repertoire diversity were measured in the study by deep sequencing normalized with unique cDNA molecular identifiers. The donors were split into four age groups: young (average about 16 years), middle-aged (about 40), aged (about 62) and long-lived (approximately 80). To avoid experimental bias, donors of different ages were distributed randomly across sequencing lanes. Using the same blood draw, the study looked at two additional independent replicas of 1 million unique cDNA reads for two donors, one aged 18 to 29 and the other aged 80 or older.

The roughly 38 donors, aged about 6 to 95 years, were systemically healthy Caucasian individuals from Russia. Approximately 11 milliliters of peripheral blood were drawn from each donor into EDTA-treated Vacutainer tubes. Ficoll-Paque density-gradient centrifugation was used to isolate PBMCs, with at least 6.5 million per sample. Total RNA, at least 6 micrograms per sample, was extracted from PBMCs with Trizol reagent. For every donor, an aliquot of PBMCs went through flow cytometry to measure the percentages of naive CD45RAhigh/CD27high T cells. Broader findings and caveats from the paper: A strong correlation was found between observed TCR beta diversity and the percentage of naive T cells measured by flow cytometry. Since profiling was done on bulk unsorted PBMCs, naive and antigen-experienced compartments could not be conclusively compared. Estimates of total diversity based on one million sequenced T cells were regarded as lower bounds and as underestimates. Compared with the aged group, more naive CD4+ T cells, fewer expanded clones and increased TCR diversity were shown by the long-lived group, suggesting age selection. The CMV infection status of donors was not known, potentially confounding age-related changes in expanded clonotypes. As age increased, observed TCR beta diversity per million T cells dropped in a roughly linear way, and a significant reduction was already evident by age around 41.

The CDR3 measures 14 amino acids from cysteine to phenylalanine. The only DNA kept is the CDR3, 42 bases in frame from the first base. CDR1 and CDR2 are drawn from the germline V gene (reference sequence): MNHEY, SMNVEV. Worth noting for this clonotype: There is no known antigen for this receptor. Base-call qualities are not available, and no considerably larger clone is one nucleotide away.

Library preparation was by 5' RACE. Sequenced using an Illumina HiSeq 2500. A second PCR of roughly 6 to 12 cycles was run with a J-beta primer mix and a sample-barcoded 5' primer. A unique molecular identifier was introduced onto each TCR beta cDNA molecule by a template-switch 5' adaptor carrying 12 random nucleotides. At least 3 million CDR3-containing paired-end reads were obtained from each sample. All of the RNA was converted into first-strand cDNA using the Mint cDNA synthesis kit, with a TRBC-specific oligonucleotide serving as the primer. Following uracil-DNA glycosylase treatment, a first 18-cycle PCR with universal primers M1SS and BC2_uni_R was performed on all cDNA. The original methods were these. For normalization, 1 million high-quality reads, each with a distinct molecular identifier, were randomly selected from each sample. Reads sharing molecular identifiers were discarded rather than binned into consensus sequences. MiTCR, run with a Q25 quality threshold and the strictest error-elimination algorithm, handled CDR3 identification, clonotype clustering and error correction. A nonparametric unseen species model using Euler transformation provided a lower-bound estimate of total TCR beta diversity. The public reads were reanalyzed by TCRdb: fastp trimming at Q25, MiXCR alignment, in-frame beta chains only. Rows with one shared CDR3 protein collapse into an entry with the most common genes and DNA. These V and J calls are TCRdb output, not the study's own analysis. The sample table records around 710,000 distinct CDR3 sequences; more than 40% of these occur just once. Under 25% of the sample rests with the top ten.

The source of this sequence is a woman between 55 and 75 years old in good health. Source material: blood. The sequence joins TRBV27 to TRBJ2-5; perhaps TRBD1 is the D gene, with 6 bases matching. The better agreement between TRBJ2-7 and the DNA end casts doubt on the J call. The CDR3 reads CASTQTGSSYEQYF. In nucleotides, the sequence is TGTGCCAGCACCCAGACAGGTTCCTCGTACGAGCAGTACTTC.